The rows below give T cell receptor beta chains drawn from one sample of a study of blood T cell repertoires in COVID-19. Clones were sequenced by immunoSEQ multiplex PCR, and TCRdb holds only the in-frame ones, with some missing. The sample lists 100,000 to 150,000 clones; around 85% were seen once. The material sequenced was peripheral blood. The source of these receptors is a woman at least 80 years old with COVID-19, enrolled during active disease. CDR3s include the opening cysteine and the closing phenylalanine or tryptophan. Fields, in order: clone size, V gene, D gene, J gene, CDR3 DNA, CDR3 protein. A D gene is named only where the DNA matches it firmly. Some rows mark clone size as missing; the rest say once, few, many or name a class of expanded clone.

>NA|TRBV5-1|NA|TRBJ2-1
TGCGCCAGCAGCCCCGGTGGAGGGTACAATGAGCAGTTCTTC
CASSPGGGYNEQFF
>once|TRBV6-1|TRBD1|TRBJ2-3
TGTGCCAGCAGGGAACAGGGGGCGGAGAACTGCACAGATACGCAGTATTTT
CASREQGAENCTDTQYF
>NA|TRBV18|TRBD1|TRBJ2-7
TGTGCCAGCTCACCACAGGGGGCCTCCTACGAGCAGTACTTC
CASSPQGASYEQYF
>NA|TRBV24-1|NA|TRBJ1-2
TGTGCCACCAGTGATTCCGGGAGGGACTATGGCTACACCTTC
CATSDSGRDYGYTF
>NA|TRBV11-1|NA|TRBJ2-5
TGTGCCAGCAGAGGAGGACTTCCCTCAGAGACCCAGTACTTC
CASRGGLPSETQYF
>NA|TRBV5-1|NA|TRBJ2-5
TGCGCCAGCAGCTTATTCGGTCGGTGGGAGACCCAGTACTTC
CASSLFGRWETQYF
>NA|TRBV2|TRBD1|TRBJ2-6
TGTGCCAGCAGTCCGGACAGGGACTTGGCTGGGGCCAACGTCCTGACTTTC
CASSPDRDLAGANVLTF
>NA|TRBV24-1|NA|TRBJ1-5
TGTGCCACCAGTGATTCGACAGAGTTCAATCAGCCCCAGCATTTT
CATSDSTEFNQPQHF
>NA|TRBV6-5|NA|TRBJ2-1
TGTGCCAGCAGCAAACCGACTGACAATGAGCAGTTCTTC
CASSKPTDNEQFF
>NA|TRBV12-3/TRBV12-4|TRBD1|TRBJ1-6
TGTGCCAGCAGTAACAGGGGCTCACCCCTCCACTTT
CASSNRGSPLHF
>NA|TRBV7-6|NA|TRBJ2-6
TGTGCCAGCAGCGGTTCTAGTTCTGGGGCCAACGTCCTGACTTTC
CASSGSSSGANVLTF
>NA|TRBV5-6|NA|TRBJ2-7
TGTGCCAGCAGCTTGGGGCAGGGATTCTCCTACGAGCAGTACTTC
CASSLGQGFSYEQYF
>NA|TRBV24-1|TRBD1|TRBJ2-7
TGTGCCATTACAGGGGCTGGAAGAGGTGCCTACGAGCAGTACTTC
CAITGAGRGAYEQYF
>NA|TRBV15|TRBD1|TRBJ1-2
TGTGCCACCAGCAGTCCCGGGACAGGAGACAATTGGGGTCACGATGGCTACACCTTC
CATSSPGTGDNWGHDGYTF